Listed here are 16 T cell receptor beta chains from one sample, sequenced in a study of tumour-infiltrating T cells in Burkitt lymphoma. Data came from immunoSEQ multiplex PCR; TCRdb stores just in-frame clones and leaves some out. This table holds approximately 46,000 clones, less than 35% found once. The sequenced sample was tumor tissue. All receptors derive from a human donor with Burkitt lymphoma.

The J gene is TRBJ1-2, the V gene TRBV18; D is perhaps TRBD1 (5 bases). CDR1 KGHSH and CDR2 LQKENI come from the germline V gene. This CDR3 contains 17 residues. V lost 3 bases and J 11 bases, leaving 28 bases between the germline ends. In DNA, the CDR3 is TGTGCCAGCTCACCTTCTGAGGTCGTGACCAACCCCGGGGGTTACACCTTC. It translates to CASSPSEVVTNPGGYTF. Full variable domain (rest looked up from reference TRBV18 and TRBJ1-2): NAGVMQNPRHLVRRRGQEARLRCSPMKGHSHVYWYRQLPEEGLKFMVYLQKENIIDESGMPKERFSAEFPKEGPSILRIQQVVRGDSAAYFCASSPSEVVTNPGGYTFGSGTRLTVV.

J is TRBJ2-3 and V is TRBV15; D might be TRBD2 (7 bases). From germline, CDR1 is LNHNV and CDR2 YYDKDF (reference sequence). The CDR3 extends over 18 amino acids. With 0 bases removed from V and 2 bases from J, the gap between germline ends came to 18 bases. CDR3 residues: CATSRDQGAGAYTDTQYF. In DNA, the CDR3 is TGTGCCACCAGCAGAGATCAAGGGGCGGGGGCGTACACAGATACGCAGTATTTT.

The CDR3: CASSSQGAGQETQYF. CDR3 bases: TGTGCCAGCAGCTCACAGGGTGCAGGACAAGAGACCCAGTACTTC. The rearrangement links TRBV5-4 to TRBJ2-5; possible D gene TRBD1, 6 bases. The CDR3 sequence is 15 residues long. Per germline, CDR1 SGHNT and CDR2 YYREEE (reference sequence). Trimming shortened V by 3 bases and J by 2 bases, and 14 bases separated the two germline ends.

This chain uses TRBV6-1 with TRBJ1-6; 7 bases are shared with TRBD1. Unmatched junction bases numbered 9, after V lost 2 bases and J lost 8 bases. The CDR3 consists of 16 residues. CDR1 MNHNS and CDR2 SASEGT come from the germline V gene. The CDR3 region is CASSESKRQGDSPLHF. The CDR3 DNA is TGTGCCAGCAGTGAAAGTAAGAGACAGGGAGATTCACCCCTCCACTTT.

This clone was seen only a few times. CDR3 nucleotide sequence: TGCGCCAGCAGCCCTGGACTAGCGGTCGAGCAGTACTTC. Residues: CASSPGLAVEQYF. The rearrangement uses TRBV5-1 and TRBJ2-7; 10 nucleotides agree with TRBD2. V shed 4 bases and J 6 bases; nucleotides not matched to a gene: 4. The CDR3 has 13 residues. The germline gives CDR1 SGHRS, CDR2 YFSETQ.

This clone was found a few times. The chain combines TRBV13 with TRBJ2-7; D could derive from TRBD1 or TRBD2 (6 bases each). The CDR3 has 15 amino acids. The V and J ends lost 1 base and 6 bases respectively, with 16 bases between them. Looked up from germline, CDR1 is PRHDT and CDR2 is FYEKMQ (reference sequence). Here the CDR3 reads CASSLEGGLEAEQYF. In DNA, the CDR3 is TGTGCCAGCAGCTTAGAGGGGGGACTGGAGGCCGAGCAGTACTTC.

This rearrangement joins TRBV19 to TRBJ2-3; D call uncertain. CDR3 size: 13 residues. Trimming shortened V by 2 bases and J by 4 bases, and 7 bases separated the two germline ends. CDR1 is LNHDA and CDR2 is SQIVND in the germline V gene (reference sequence). CDR3 DNA sequence: TGTGCCAGTAGTATAACGGCTGCAGATACGCAGTATTTT. Protein sequence: CASSITAADTQYF.

A few counts support this clone. The chain employs TRBV6-5 and TRBJ2-3, with D possibly being TRBD1 or TRBD2 (6 bases each). The CDR3 has 15 amino acids. Germline loops: CDR1 MNHEY, CDR2 SVGAGI. Deletions cut 2 bases from V and 2 bases from J, with 11 bases between. CDR3 in amino acids: CASSYRGQPTDTQYF. In DNA, the CDR3 is TGTGCCAGCAGTTACCGGGGGCAACCCACAGATACGCAGTATTTT.

This clone was counted between two and nine times. V usage is TRBV28 and J usage is TRBJ1-1; no clear D. The germline V gene encodes CDR1 MDHEN and CDR2 SYDVKM. CDR3 length: 13 amino acids. V lost 5 bases and J 10 bases, leaving 17 bases between the germline ends. The DNA for the CDR3 is TGTGCCAGCAGTGGAAGCGGGGTCCGTGTAGCTTTCTTT. Translated, it gives CASSGSGVRVAFF.

This chain uses TRBV5-1 with TRBJ2-7; TRBD2 matches 10 bases. The CDR3 runs to 14 residues. With 0 bases clipped from V and 5 bases from J, the junction kept 2 bases outside the gene matches. Germline CDR1 SGHRS, CDR2 YFSETQ. The CDR3 loop reads CASSLGLAGDEQYF. CDR3 coding DNA: TGCGCCAGCAGCTTGGGCCTAGCGGGGGACGAGCAGTACTTC.

The gene calls are TRBV5-6 and TRBJ2-3; 12 bases map to TRBD2. CDR1 is SGHDT and CDR2 is YYEEEE in the germline V gene. The ends lost 1 base at V and 1 base at J; junction bases unmatched: 4. The CDR3 has 17 residues. CDR3 region: CASSLPSGGAGTDTQYF. CDR3 DNA sequence: TGTGCCAGCAGCTTGCCTAGCGGGGGGGCGGGCACAGATACGCAGTATTTT.

The chain recombines TRBV9 with TRBJ1-1; no definite D call. Germline CDR1 SGDLS, CDR2 YYNGEE. The V gene lost 0 bases and the J gene lost 3 bases, with 6 bases spanning the gap. The CDR3 extends over 13 amino acids. The CDR3: CASSVGGHTEAFF. The CDR3 DNA sequence: TGTGCCAGCAGCGTAGGGGGTCACACTGAAGCTTTCTTT. The variable domain in full, with the rest retrieved from reference TRBV9 and TRBJ1-1, is DSGVTQTPKHLITATGQRVTLRCSPRSGDLSVYWYQQSLDQGLQFLIQYYNGEERAKGNILERFSAQQFPDLHSELNLSSLELGDSALYFCASSVGGHTEAFFGQGTRLTVV.

The V call is TRBV18, the J call TRBJ1-4, with TRBD1 matching 9 bases. The CDR3 totals 15 residues. Germline values: CDR1 KGHSH, CDR2 LQKENI. V lost 3 bases and J lost 12; bases outside the gene matches: 11. The CDR3 sequence: CASSPTQGARSELFF. CDR3 in DNA: TGTGCCAGCTCACCCACACAGGGGGCTAGGTCGGAACTGTTTTTT.

The chain couples TRBV2 to TRBJ2-7, with D unclear. The CDR3 loop spans 11 amino acids. Trimming left V 4 bases short and J 2 bases short, with 3 bases between. Germline CDR1 SNHLY, CDR2 FYNNEI. DNA for the CDR3: TGTGCCAGCAGTGGACCCTACGAGCAGTACTTC. The encoded protein is CASSGPYEQYF.

This clone appeared a few times. The rearrangement uses TRBV6-4 and TRBJ1-6; unclear D gene. Germline CDR1 MRHNA, CDR2 SNTAGT. V lost 6 bases to trimming and J lost 4 bases, with 13 bases between them. The CDR3 runs to 15 residues. The CDR3 loop reads CASREGLAYNSPLHF. The CDR3 nucleotides read TGTGCCAGCAGGGAAGGACTGGCTTATAATTCACCCCTCCACTTT.

The gene calls are TRBV29-1 and TRBJ1-2; 8 bases are shared with TRBD1. The germline V gene encodes CDR1 SQVTM and CDR2 ANQGSEA. With 4 bases clipped from V and 4 bases from J, the junction kept 20 bases outside the gene matches. This CDR3 comprises 18 residues. This CDR3 reads CSVVRGPAGGSPSYGYTF. The DNA for the CDR3 is TGCAGCGTTGTGAGGGGTCCGGCAGGGGGCTCCCCGTCCTATGGCTACACCTTC.